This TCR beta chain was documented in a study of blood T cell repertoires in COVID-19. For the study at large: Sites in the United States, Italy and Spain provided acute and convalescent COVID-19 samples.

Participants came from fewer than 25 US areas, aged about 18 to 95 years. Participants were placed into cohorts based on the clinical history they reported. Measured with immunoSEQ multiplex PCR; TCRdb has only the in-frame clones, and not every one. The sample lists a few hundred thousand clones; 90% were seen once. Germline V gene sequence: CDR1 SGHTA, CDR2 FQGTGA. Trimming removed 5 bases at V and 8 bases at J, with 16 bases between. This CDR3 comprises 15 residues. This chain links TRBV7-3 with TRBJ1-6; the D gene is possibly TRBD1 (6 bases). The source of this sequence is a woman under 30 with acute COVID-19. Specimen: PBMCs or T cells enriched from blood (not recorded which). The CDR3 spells CASSAGQTGDSPLHF. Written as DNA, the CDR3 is TGTGCCAGCAGCGCTGGACAGACTGGGGATTCACCCCTCCACTTT.